The clone carrying this T cell receptor (beta chain) was seen only a few times. Its antigen is as yet unknown. The data originate from a study of response to subunit inactivated influenza vaccine. Broader study findings: Authors suggested each seasonal influenza vaccination recruits few new T cells.

TCRdb redid the calling of the RT-PCR reads with MiXCR, one entry per CDR3 protein. Of 530,000 or so distinct CDR3 sequences listed, roughly 15% are singletons. In germline, CDR1 is SGHRS, CDR2 YFSETQ. This CDR3 comprises 12 residues. Trimming removed 4 bases at V and 5 bases at J, with 9 bases between. This sequence originates from a man aged 45-60 years who received an inactivated influenza vaccine. The chain combines TRBV5-1 with TRBJ1-2, with TRBD1 as a possible D gene (5 bases). Sequenced here: PBMCs from blood, sampled about 13 days after vaccination. CDR3: CASSPDSYGYTF. Here the CDR3 DNA reads TGCGCCAGCAGCCCAGACAGTTATGGCTACACCTTC.